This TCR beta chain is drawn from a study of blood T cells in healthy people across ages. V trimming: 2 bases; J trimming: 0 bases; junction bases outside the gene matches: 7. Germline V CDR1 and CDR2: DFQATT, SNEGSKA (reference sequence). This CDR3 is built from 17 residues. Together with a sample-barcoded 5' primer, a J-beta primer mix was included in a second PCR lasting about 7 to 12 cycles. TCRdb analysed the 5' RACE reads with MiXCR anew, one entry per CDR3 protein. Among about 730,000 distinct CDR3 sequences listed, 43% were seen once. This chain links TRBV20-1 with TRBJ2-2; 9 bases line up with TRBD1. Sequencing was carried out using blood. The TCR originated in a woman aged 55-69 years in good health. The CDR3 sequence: CSARPLDRGPNTGELFF. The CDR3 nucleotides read TGCAGTGCTAGACCCTTGGACAGGGGACCGAACACCGGGGAGCTGTTTTTT.